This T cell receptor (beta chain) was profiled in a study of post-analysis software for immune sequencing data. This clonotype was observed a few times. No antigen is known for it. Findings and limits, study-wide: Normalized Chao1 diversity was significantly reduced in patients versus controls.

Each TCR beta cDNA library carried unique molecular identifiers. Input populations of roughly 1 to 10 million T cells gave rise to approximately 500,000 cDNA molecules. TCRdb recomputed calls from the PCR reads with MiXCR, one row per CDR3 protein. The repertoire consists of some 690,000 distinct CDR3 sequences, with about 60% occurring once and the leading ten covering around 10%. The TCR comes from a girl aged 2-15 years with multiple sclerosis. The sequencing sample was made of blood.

CDR3 bases: TGTGCCAGCAGCCAAGCGCAGGGACAAGAGACCCAGTACTTC. As protein: CASSQAQGQETQYF. The rearrangement joins TRBV3-1 to TRBJ2-5, with D possibly being TRBD1 (5 bases). The CDR3 spans 14 residues. Germline lookup yields CDR1 LGHDT and CDR2 YNNKEL (reference sequence). With 1 base removed from V and 2 bases from J, the gap between germline ends came to 8 bases.